Shown below are 32 T cell receptor beta chains from a single sample sequenced in a study of blood T cell repertoires in COVID-19. Repertoires were generated with immunoSEQ multiplex PCR, while TCRdb's copy carries only in-frame clones and drops some. The table has about 200,000 clones, roughly four fifths seen once. Material for sequencing was peripheral blood. Receptors were obtained from a human donor with acute or convalescent COVID-19. The donor label of this sample is uncertain.

V usage is TRBV25-1 and J usage is TRBJ2-7; perhaps TRBD1 as D (5 bases). Trimming left V 5 bases short and J 6 bases short, with 14 bases between. The germline gives CDR1 MGHDK, CDR2 SYGVNS. The CDR3 length is 13 residues. The CDR3 here is CASSYGRQGEQYF. The DNA of the CDR3 is TGTGCCAGCAGTTACGGACGGCAGGGCGAGCAGTACTTC.

This chain joins TRBV5-1 and TRBJ2-4, with 11 bases fitting TRBD1. With 0 bases clipped from V and 7 bases from J, the junction kept 0 bases outside the gene matches. The CDR3 is 14 amino acids. The V gene's germline CDR1 is SGHRS and CDR2 YFSETQ. The CDR3 nucleotides are TGCGCCAGCAGCTTGGGGGACAGGGGGAACATTCAGTACTTC. As protein: CASSLGDRGNIQYF.

The chain carries TRBV19 and TRBJ1-1; D is possibly TRBD1 (5 bases). CDR1 and CDR2 from the germline V gene are LNHDA and SQIVND (reference sequence). This CDR3 comprises 14 residues. V was pared by 4 bases and J by 1 base, with 10 bases between. CDR3 loop: CASSRTSPNTEAFF. In nucleotides, the CDR3 is TGTGCCAGTAGTAGGACATCTCCGAACACTGAAGCTTTCTTT.

The genes are TRBV7-6 and TRBJ1-5; 7 bases agree with TRBD1. V shed 5 bases, J shed 4 bases, and the junction held 2 bases outside the gene matches. Germline V gene lookup returns CDR1 SGHVS and CDR2 FNYEAQ. The CDR3 is made up of 13 amino acids. The CDR3 DNA is TGTGCCAGCAGCCCACAGGGGAATCAGCCCCAGCATTTT. This codes for CASSPQGNQPQHF. Looking up the rest from reference TRBV7-6 and TRBJ1-5 gives the full variable domain: GAGVSQSPRYKVTKRGQDVALRCDPISGHVSLYWYRQALGQGPEFLTYFNYEAQQDKSGLPNDRFSAERPEGSISTLTIQRTEQRDSAMYRCASSPQGNQPQHFGDGTRLSIL.

The rearrangement joins TRBV20-1 to TRBJ2-5; 7 bases are a match to TRBD2. V was pared by 4 bases and J by 3 bases, with 5 bases of the junction left unmatched. The germline gives CDR1 DFQATT, CDR2 SNEGSKA (reference sequence). The CDR3 runs to 13 residues. As DNA, the CDR3 is TGCAGTGCTATTGAGCGGGGAAAAGAGACCCAGTACTTC. Encoded protein: CSAIERGKETQYF.

The chain employs TRBV25-1 and TRBJ1-2; TRBD1 matches at 9 bases. With V trimmed by 1 base and J by 7 bases, 1 base remained unmatched. Looked up from germline, CDR1 is MGHDK and CDR2 is SYGVNS. The CDR3 has 13 residues. The DNA of the CDR3 is TGTGCCAGCAGTGAATTGGACAGGGGTGGCTACACCTTC. As protein: CASSELDRGGYTF.

This chain connects TRBV7-2 to TRBJ2-3; TRBD2 agrees at 8 bases. CDR3 length: 14 amino acids. CDR1 SGHTA and CDR2 FQGNSA come from the germline V gene. V shed 5 bases, J shed 2 bases, and the junction held 3 bases outside the gene matches. Here the CDR3 DNA reads TGTGCCAGCAGCCGGGAGGGCGTCACAGATACGCAGTATTTT. This gives the protein CASSREGVTDTQYF.

This sequence joins TRBV3-1 (or the pseudogene TRBV3-2) and TRBJ1-3, with 7 bases fitting TRBD1. Per germline, CDR1 LGHDT and CDR2 YNNKEL (reference sequence). J lost 0 bases, V lost 5 bases, and 7 bases had no gene match. The CDR3 runs to 16 residues. DNA for the CDR3: TGTGCCAGCAGCTCCCGGGACAGCCTCTCTGGAAACACCATATATTTT. As protein: CASSSRDSLSGNTIYF.

The genes are TRBV6-6 and TRBJ2-2, with a tentative D call TRBD2 (6 bases). This CDR3 contains 17 residues. The germline V and J ends were trimmed by 5 bases and 6 bases, with 22 bases remaining between them. The V gene's germline CDR1 is MNHNY and CDR2 SVGAGI (reference sequence). CDR3 nucleotides: TGTGCCAGCAGTCCCCAGGGCAGCTCGGGCGGGGCCGGGGAGCTGTTTTTT. It encodes CASSPQGSSGGAGELFF.

The rearrangement links TRBV4-3 to TRBJ2-7; a possible D gene is TRBD1 (6 bases). The V and J ends lost 5 bases and 5 bases respectively, with 13 bases between them. This CDR3 is built from 13 residues. Germline V CDR1 and CDR2: LGHNA, YSLEER. CDR3 bases: TGCGCCAGCAGCAAACAGGGTAAAGACGAGCAGTACTTC. Protein sequence: CASSKQGKDEQYF.

V and J are TRBV18 and TRBJ1-2, with D tentatively TRBD1 (6 bases). CDR1 KGHSH and CDR2 LQKENI come from the germline V gene. V lost 6 bases and J 5 bases, leaving 13 bases between the germline ends. This CDR3 has 13 residues. The CDR3 DNA is TGTGCCAGCTCCCCTGAGGGGGATTATGGCTACACCTTC. It is translated as CASSPEGDYGYTF.

This sequence joins TRBV7-3 and TRBJ2-1; TRBD1 matches at 9 bases. J lost 6 bases, V lost 5 bases, and 5 bases had no gene match. There are 14 residues in the CDR3. CDR1 is SGHTA, CDR2 FQGTGA, per germline. The CDR3 region has the DNA TGTGCCAGCAGCCGGGACAGGGTAGGCAATGAGCAGTTCTTC. Its protein product is CASSRDRVGNEQFF.

The chain uses TRBV28 and TRBJ2-7, with TRBD2 matching over 7 bases. CDR1 MDHEN and CDR2 SYDVKM come from the germline V gene. This CDR3 comprises 14 residues. The V segment lost 8 bases and the J segment 7 bases; nucleotides outside the gene matches: 14. DNA of the CDR3: TGTGCCAGCCACGGACGGGAGGCTGCCCTAGAGCAGTACTTC. Translating it yields CASHGREAALEQYF. The variable domain in full, with the rest retrieved from reference TRBV28 and TRBJ2-7, is DVKVTQSSRYLVKRTGEKVFLECVQDMDHENMFWYRQDPGLGLRLIYFSYDVKMKEKGDIPEGYSVSREKKERFSLILESASTNQTSMYLCASHGREAALEQYFGPGTRLTVT.

V is TRBV3-1 (or the pseudogene TRBV3-2) and J is TRBJ2-2, with D unresolved. Between the trimmed V and J ends, which lost 4 bases and 5 bases, there was a span of 8 bases. CDR1 is LGHDT and CDR2 is YNNKEL in the germline V gene (reference sequence). The CDR3 is 13 residues long. The CDR3 spells CASSPSQTGELFF. In nucleotides, the CDR3 is TGTGCCAGCAGCCCAAGCCAAACCGGGGAGCTGTTTTTT.

The chain has TRBV6-5 and TRBJ2-3, with no clear D. Per germline, CDR1 MNHEY and CDR2 SVGAGI. This CDR3 has 13 amino acids. V was cut by 6 bases and J by 0 bases, with 7 bases left in between. DNA for the CDR3: TGTGCCAGCAGACACCCTAGCACAGATACGCAGTATTTT. This gives the protein CASRHPSTDTQYF.

The chain is built from TRBV29-1 and TRBJ2-3; 7 bases are a match to TRBD1. Germline V gene sequence: CDR1 SQVTM, CDR2 ANQGSEA. V lost 6 bases and J lost 2; bases outside the gene matches: 8. The CDR3 is 14 residues long. For the CDR3, the DNA is TGCAGCGTGGCCGGGACAGACTACACAGATACGCAGTATTTT. Its translation: CSVAGTDYTDTQYF.

V and J are TRBV10-2 and TRBJ2-2; TRBD2 agrees at 8 bases. Germline CDR1 is WSHSY and CDR2 is SAAADI. The CDR3 is 14 residues long. V was clipped by 7 bases and J by 5 bases; unmatched bases: 6. CDR3 bases: TGCGCCAGCATTCCGGGAGGGCGGACCGGGGAGCTGTTTTTT. It codes for CASIPGGRTGELFF.

The rearrangement links TRBV5-6 to TRBJ2-1, with 8 nucleotides matching TRBD1. Germline loops: CDR1 SGHDT, CDR2 YYEEEE. Losses at the gene ends were 3 bases for V and 3 bases for J; bases not matched to a gene: 5. The CDR3 extends over 15 amino acids. The CDR3 sequence: CASSSSGQVYNEQFF. CDR3 coding DNA: TGTGCCAGCAGCTCATCGGGACAGGTCTACAATGAGCAGTTCTTC.

CDR3 protein: CASSLGGRANEQFF. CDR3 in DNA: TGTGCCAGCAGCTTAGGCGGGAGGGCCAATGAGCAGTTCTTC. The V call is TRBV7-2, the J call TRBJ2-1; 9 bases fit TRBD2. Germline CDR1 is SGHTA and CDR2 is FQGNSA. The CDR3 spans 14 residues. V shed 1 base, J shed 6 bases, and the junction held 1 base outside the gene matches.

The chain carries TRBV6-5 and TRBJ2-7; 11 bases agree with TRBD1. The ends lost 0 bases at V and 3 bases at J; junction bases unmatched: 4. The CDR3 contains 16 residues. Germline V lookup: CDR1 MNHEY, CDR2 SVGAGI. CDR3 bases: TGTGCCAGCAGTTACTCAGGGACAGGGGGTAGCTACGAGCAGTACTTC. This gives the protein CASSYSGTGGSYEQYF.

This clone appeared once. This chain connects TRBV14 to TRBJ2-7; maybe TRBD1 (6 bases). The germline V gene has CDR1 SGHDN and CDR2 FVKESK. The CDR3 covers 16 residues. Between the trimmed V and J ends, which lost 3 bases and 0 bases, there was a span of 15 bases. The CDR3 DNA reads as TGTGCCAGCAGCCAGATGGACAGCTTTAGCTCCTACGAGCAGTACTTC. It codes for CASSQMDSFSSYEQYF.

The rearrangement links TRBV12-3 or TRBV12-4 to TRBJ2-3, with D possibly matching TRBD1 (6 bases). This CDR3 is 13 amino acids long. Trimming took off 1 base at V and 9 bases at J, with 11 bases between the two ends. This CDR3 is CASSLGGTWTQYF. The DNA for the CDR3 is TGTGCCAGCAGTTTAGGAGGGACATGGACGCAGTATTTT.

The rearrangement links TRBV19 to TRBJ1-2; 9 bases are a match to TRBD1. Germline V lookup: CDR1 LNHDA, CDR2 SQIVND (reference sequence). Germline trimming cut 5 bases from V and 4 bases from J; bases unmatched to any gene: 14. The CDR3 is made up of 17 amino acids. CDR3: CASSRGGQGEQIYGYTF. CDR3 sequence (DNA): TGTGCCAGTAGTCGGGGGGGACAGGGAGAACAAATCTATGGCTACACCTTC.

This chain connects TRBV6-6 to TRBJ2-5, with D perhaps TRBD1 (6 bases). Trimming pared 1 base from V and 1 base from J, leaving 7 bases between. CDR3 length equals 14 residues. Germline V gene data show CDR1 as MNHNY and CDR2 as SVGAGI (reference sequence). The CDR3 sequence: CASSYWDTQETQYF. CDR3 DNA sequence: TGTGCCAGCAGTTACTGGGACACCCAAGAGACCCAGTACTTC.

This chain joins TRBV10-3 and TRBJ1-1; D perhaps matches TRBD1 (5 bases). Germline V CDR1 and CDR2: ENHRY, SYGVKD. V dropped 0 bases and J dropped 4 bases, with 6 bases sitting between them. The CDR3 runs to 13 residues. The CDR3 region has the DNA TGTGCCATCAGTGAGTCGGGGGGCACTGAAGCTTTCTTT. Protein: CAISESGGTEAFF.

This chain joins TRBV5-6 and TRBJ1-4; TRBD1 matches at 10 bases. J was trimmed by 6 bases and V by 4 bases; bases with no gene match: 9. The CDR3 loop spans 16 amino acids. Germline values: CDR1 SGHDT, CDR2 YYEEEE. CDR3 DNA sequence: TGTGCCAGCAGCCGCGCGGGACAGGGGCTTTATGAAAAACTGTTTTTT. Protein product: CASSRAGQGLYEKLFF.

The chain is built from TRBV29-1 and TRBJ1-1; D is unclear. Trimming cost V 7 bases and J 1 base, with 10 bases left between them. In germline, CDR1 is SQVTM, CDR2 ANQGSEA. The CDR3 covers 12 residues. The DNA of the CDR3 is TGCAGCGCTAAGCGGGGGAACACTGAAGCTTTCTTT. Its translation is CSAKRGNTEAFF.

The chain combines TRBV7-6 with TRBJ2-2; TRBD2 might be the D (5 bases). This CDR3 contains 15 residues. Trimming removed 4 bases from V and 7 bases from J, with 16 bases in between. Germline CDR1 reads SGHVS; CDR2 reads FNYEAQ. Here the CDR3 DNA reads TGTGCCAGCAGCTCCAACTCGGGGAGAGGCGGGGAGCTGTTTTTT. This sequence encodes CASSSNSGRGGELFF.

The V gene is TRBV4-3, the J gene TRBJ1-2; TRBD1 matches 7 bases. Per the germline V gene, CDR1 is LGHNA and CDR2 is YSLEER. J lost 7 bases, V lost 3 bases, and 8 bases had no gene match. This CDR3 is built from 14 residues. As DNA, the CDR3 is TGCGCCAGCAGCCAGGACGACAGGGTGGCTGGCTACACCTTC. The encoded protein is CASSQDDRVAGYTF.

This clone showed up just once. The V and J genes are TRBV18 and TRBJ2-2; 10 nucleotides match TRBD1. CDR1 is KGHSH, CDR2 LQKENI, per germline. J lost 4 bases, V lost 4 bases, and 6 bases had no gene match. The CDR3 extends over 16 amino acids. CDR3: CASSQGQGMVTGELFF. The CDR3 nucleotides read TGTGCCAGCTCACAGGGACAGGGGATGGTCACCGGGGAGCTGTTTTTT. The variable domain in full, completed from reference TRBV18 and TRBJ2-2, reads NAGVMQNPRHLVRRRGQEARLRCSPMKGHSHVYWYRQLPEEGLKFMVYLQKENIIDESGMPKERFSAEFPKEGPSILRIQQVVRGDSAAYFCASSQGQGMVTGELFFGEGSRLTVL.

The chain carries TRBV21-1 and TRBJ1-6; no check of the table's D call, TRBD1, against the DNA was made. TRBV21-1 is a recognized pseudogene. There are 19 residues in the CDR3. In nucleotides, the CDR3 is TGTGCCAGCAGCACCCCCGGGACACTCAAGGGGGTAATAAATTCACCCCTCCACTTT. Amino acids: CASSTPGTLKGVINSPLHF.

This clone has a handful of counts. This chain links TRBV19 with TRBJ2-5; 11 nucleotides line up with TRBD2. J lost 4 bases, V lost 3 bases, and 13 bases had no gene match. The V gene's germline CDR1 is LNHDA and CDR2 SQIVND (reference sequence). The length of the CDR3 is 18 residues. As DNA, the CDR3 is TGTGCCAGTAGTATGAGGGGGGTAGCGGGAGGGCCGGGAGAGACCCAGTACTTC. It translates to CASSMRGVAGGPGETQYF.